Presented here are 25 T cell receptor beta chains from one specimen sequenced in a study of molecular identifiers for immune sequencing clone quantification. From the PCR reads, TCRdb called clonotypes with MiXCR, one entry per CDR3 protein. The repertoire consists of fewer than 45,000 distinct CDR3 sequences, with about 18% occurring once and the leading ten covering over 6%. Sequencing input: naive CD8+ T cells from blood, with Jurkat cell RNA spiked in. Subset in this sample: FACS-sorted CD8+CD4-CCR7+CD45RA+ naive T cells. These receptors all come from a human donor in good health. Some libraries in this study had Jurkat cell RNA spiked in.

This clonotype was seen many times. V gene TRBV12-3 or TRBV12-4 combines with J gene TRBJ2-1; 9 nucleotides align to TRBD2. This CDR3 is 14 amino acids long. The V segment lost 10 bases and the J segment 7 bases; nucleotides outside the gene matches: 11. The CDR3 nucleotides read TGTGCCACCAATGAGGCGGGAGGGTGGAATGAGCAGTTCTTC. This sequence encodes CATNEAGGWNEQFF.

Comments on this clonotype: The junction departs from the called germline gene at one end, perhaps through a read error. V is TRBV5-1 and J is TRBJ2-7, with D unresolved. Germline assignment: CDR1 SGHRS and CDR2 YFSETQ. The CDR3 totals 11 residues. CDR3 region: CASSFSYEQHF. The CDR3 region has the DNA TGCGCCAGCAGCTTCTCCTACGAGCAGCACTTC. The entire variable domain, with the rest obtained from reference TRBV5-1 and TRBJ2-7, is as follows: KAGVTQTPRYLIKTRGQQVTLSCSPISGHRSVSWYQQTPGQGLQFLFEYFSETQRNKGNFPGRFSGRQFSNSRSEMNVSTLELGDSALYLCASSFSYEQHFGPGTRLTVT.

Many counts were recorded for this clonotype. The genes are TRBV12-3 or TRBV12-4 and TRBJ2-7; D may be TRBD2 (6 bases). V was shortened by 5 bases and J by 5 bases, with 16 bases between the two germline ends. The CDR3 covers 14 residues. The CDR3 sequence: CASSQDTREDEQYF. In DNA form, the CDR3 reads TGTGCCAGCAGTCAGGACACCAGGGAGGACGAGCAGTACTTC.

This clonotype was found many times. The CDR3 DNA reads TGTGCCAGCAAGCGAGCTGGCTACGAGCAGTACTTC. As protein: CASKRAGYEQYF. The chain combines TRBV12-3 or TRBV12-4 with TRBJ2-7; no definite D call. V was trimmed by 7 bases and J by 3 bases, leaving 10 bases between them. The CDR3 loop spans 12 amino acids.

This clonotype was seen repeatedly, ten times or more. The chain uses TRBV20-1 and TRBJ2-7; TRBD2 aligns across 7 bases. Losses at the gene ends were 8 bases for V and 4 bases for J; bases not matched to a gene: 14. From germline, CDR1 is DFQATT and CDR2 SNEGSKA (reference sequence). The CDR3 is 14 amino acids. This CDR3 reads CSKHKRGYWYEQYF. CDR3 in DNA: TGCAGTAAACATAAGCGGGGTTATTGGTACGAGCAGTACTTC.

This clonotype was detected ten times or more. The gene calls are TRBV4-3 and TRBJ1-1, with D perhaps TRBD1 (5 bases). The CDR3 spans 14 residues. Germline loops: CDR1 LGHNA, CDR2 YSLEER. V was cut by 2 bases and J by 4 bases, with 11 bases left in between. The CDR3 nucleotides read TGCGCCAGCAGCCAAAAAACAGGTTCCACTGAAGCTTTCTTT. Residues: CASSQKTGSTEAFF.

This rearrangement joins TRBV6-2 or TRBV6-3 to TRBJ2-7, with D possibly matching TRBD1 (5 bases). CDR1 and CDR2 (germline): MNHEY, SVGEGT. The CDR3 runs 13 residues. The V end was cut by 7 bases, the J end by 3 bases, with 13 bases between. The chain's CDR3 is CASTQGLGYEQYF. Here the CDR3 DNA reads TGTGCCAGCACCCAGGGTTTGGGCTACGAGCAGTACTTC.

Many counts were recorded for this clonotype. The V gene is TRBV7-9, the J gene TRBJ2-5; tentative D call: TRBD2 (5 bases). This CDR3 is built from 14 residues. Deletions cut 4 bases from V and 0 bases from J, with 9 bases between. Germline V lookup: CDR1 SEHNR, CDR2 FQNEAQ (reference sequence). The CDR3 spells CASSYPDYQETQYF. CDR3 sequence (DNA): TGTGCCAGCAGCTACCCGGACTACCAAGAGACCCAGTACTTC.

Ten or more counts support this clonotype. The V and J genes are TRBV24-1 and TRBJ2-2; D not resolved. The germline CDR1 and CDR2 sequences are KGHDR and SFDVKD. The CDR3 runs to 16 residues. V was cut by 4 bases and J by 5 bases, with 16 bases left in between. The CDR3 spells CATSDRRPPNTGELFF. In DNA, the CDR3 is TGTGCCACCAGTGACCGCCGGCCACCCAATACCGGGGAGCTGTTTTTT.

This clonotype was counted many times. The chain recombines TRBV7-9 with TRBJ2-4; tentatively, D is TRBD2 (5 bases). Germline CDR1 SEHNR, CDR2 FQNEAQ (reference sequence). V lost 4 bases and J 1 base, leaving 17 bases between the germline ends. The CDR3 is 17 residues long. The CDR3 loop is CASSSITDGEAKNIQYF. The CDR3 nucleotides are TGTGCCAGCAGCTCGATAACTGACGGGGAGGCCAAAAACATTCAGTACTTC.

CDR3 sequence (DNA): TGCAGTGCTAGTGGGACAAACGGCTACAATGAGCAGTTCTTC. Its translation: CSASGTNGYNEQFF. The chain couples TRBV20-1 to TRBJ2-1; TRBD1 might be the D (6 bases). The CDR3 totals 14 residues. Germline V gene lookup returns CDR1 DFQATT and CDR2 SNEGSKA (reference sequence). Deletions cut 3 bases from V and 3 bases from J, with 12 bases between.

This clonotype has at least ten counts. The chain is built from TRBV28 and TRBJ1-4; D not certain. CDR3 length: 16 amino acids. V lost 2 bases and J 0 bases, leaving 10 bases between the germline ends. Germline lookup yields CDR1 MDHEN and CDR2 SYDVKM. CDR3 DNA: TGTGCCAGCAGTTTACTCGGCAGAGCAACTAATGAAAAACTGTTTTTT. It encodes CASSLLGRATNEKLFF.

To note about this clonotype: A clone one base away is much larger, so this may be a read error. The CDR3 is CASSVVSGDEQSF. CDR3 DNA sequence: TGTGCCAGCAGCGTAGTCTCTGGCGATGAGCAGTCCTTC. The chain uses TRBV9 and TRBJ2-1; D call uncertain. The length of the CDR3 is 13 residues. Per the germline V gene, CDR1 is SGDLS and CDR2 is YYNGEE.

This clonotype was observed at least ten times. This chain connects TRBV7-2 to TRBJ2-7; tentative D call: TRBD2 (6 bases). V lost 3 bases and J 7 bases, leaving 7 bases between the germline ends. The CDR3 is 11 residues long. The germline gives CDR1 SGHTA, CDR2 FQGNSA. CDR3 residues: CASSFGGEQYF. The DNA for the CDR3 is TGTGCCAGCAGCTTTGGAGGGGAGCAGTACTTC.

This clonotype appeared many times. The rearrangement joins TRBV3-2 to TRBJ2-7. TRBV3-2 is designated a pseudogene. CDR3 length: 16 amino acids. The CDR3 spells CASSQERAAKGYEQYF. In DNA form, the CDR3 reads TGTGCCAGCAGCCAAGAACGGGCAGCGAAAGGGTACGAGCAGTACTTC.

This clonotype was detected only once. A read error may explain this, as a much larger clone is one base away. V is TRBV19 and J is TRBJ1-2; no clear D. The germline gives CDR1 LNHDA, CDR2 SQIVND (reference sequence). The CDR3 sequence is 13 residues long. Trimming pared 5 bases from V and 2 bases from J, leaving 9 bases between. CDR3 sequence: CASSAQANYGYTF. CDR3 coding DNA: TGTGCCAGTAGTGCCCAGGCGAACTATGGCTACACCTTC.

There are many counts of this clonotype. The chain couples TRBV7-2 to TRBJ2-7; D unclear. CDR1 is SGHTA and CDR2 is FQGNSA in the germline V gene. V shed 0 bases and J shed 3 bases, with 21 bases lying between them. The CDR3 consists of 18 residues. The CDR3 region is CASSLAAGSGRVNYEQYF. In DNA form, the CDR3 reads TGTGCCAGCAGCTTAGCAGCAGGCTCAGGACGGGTGAACTACGAGCAGTACTTC.

This chain connects TRBV27 to TRBJ2-7; D may correspond to TRBD1 or TRBD2 (5 bases each). The germline V gene encodes CDR1 MNHEY and CDR2 SMNVEV (reference sequence). The CDR3 extends over 13 amino acids. V lost 4 bases and J lost 3, with 10 bases in between. This chain's CDR3 is CASSSGALYEQYF. DNA for the CDR3: TGTGCCAGCAGTTCCGGGGCCCTCTACGAGCAGTACTTC.

This clonotype came up many times. The V call is TRBV28, the J call TRBJ2-5; 12 bases are shared with TRBD1. Germline V CDR1 and CDR2: MDHEN, SYDVKM. With V trimmed by 0 bases and J by 5 bases, 1 base remained unmatched. This CDR3 is built from 15 residues. CDR3 nucleotides: TGTGCCAGCAGTTTATGGGGACAGGGGGCGGAGACCCAGTACTTC. Translation: CASSLWGQGAETQYF.

This clonotype was detected many times. The J gene is TRBJ2-1, the V gene TRBV9, with 11 bases lining up with TRBD2. CDR1 is SGDLS, CDR2 YYNGEE, per germline. Unmatched junction bases numbered 11, after V lost 4 bases and J lost 8 bases. The CDR3 is 16 residues long. In nucleotides, the CDR3 is TGTGCCAGCAGCCGCAGGCTCACTAGCGGGAGTTATGAGCAGTTCTTC. This translates into CASSRRLTSGSYEQFF.

This clonotype appeared many times. The V gene is TRBV15, the J gene TRBJ1-5; 8 bases are shared with TRBD1. Germline V gene data show CDR1 as LNHNV and CDR2 as YYDKDF (reference sequence). With V trimmed by 0 bases and J by 6 bases, 13 bases remained unmatched. The CDR3 length is 18 residues. CDR3 amino acids: CATSREGNGQGRGQPQHF. The CDR3 nucleotides are TGTGCCACCAGCAGAGAGGGGAATGGACAGGGAAGGGGTCAGCCCCAGCATTTT.

This clonotype was detected ten times or more. This chain joins TRBV7-9 and TRBJ2-4, with D maybe TRBD2 (6 bases). Looked up from germline, CDR1 is SEHNR and CDR2 is FQNEAQ (reference sequence). Trimming left V 10 bases short and J 0 bases short, with 13 bases between. CDR3 length: 14 residues. The CDR3 DNA reads TGTGCCACCACTGGGAGGCTAGCCAAAAACATTCAGTACTTC. It codes for CATTGRLAKNIQYF.

There are many counts of this clonotype. This chain uses TRBV7-3 with TRBJ2-3; TRBD2 agrees at 8 bases. CDR3 length: 17 residues. With V trimmed by 4 bases and J by 0 bases, 9 bases remained unmatched. Germline V gene lookup returns CDR1 SGHTA and CDR2 FQGTGA. CDR3 bases: TGTGCCAGCAGCTCTTCGGGACTAGGAATTAGCACAGATACGCAGTATTTT. It specifies CASSSSGLGISTDTQYF. Variable domain in full (rest from reference TRBV7-3 and TRBJ2-3): GAGVSQTPSNKVTEKGKYVELRCDPISGHTALYWYRQSLGQGPEFLIYFQGTGAADDSGLPNDRFFAVRPEGSVSTLKIQRTERGDSAVYLCASSSSGLGISTDTQYFGPGTRLTVL.

This clonotype was seen at least ten times. V gene TRBV7-2 combines with J gene TRBJ2-1; 11 bases map to TRBD2. CDR1 and CDR2 (germline): SGHTA, FQGNSA. CDR3 length equals 16 residues. V dropped 3 bases and J dropped 2; count of bases not matched to a gene: 3. The CDR3 sequence is CASSFSSGRPYNEQFF. The CDR3 DNA sequence: TGTGCCAGCAGCTTTTCTAGCGGGAGGCCCTACAATGAGCAGTTCTTC.

The chain has TRBV7-8 and TRBJ2-5; 8 bases are a match to TRBD2. Germline CDR1 is SGHVS and CDR2 is FQNEAQ. CDR3 length: 15 residues. V dropped 5 bases and J dropped 3; count of bases not matched to a gene: 8. CDR3 residues: CASSHPGGPEETQYF. CDR3 in DNA: TGTGCCAGCAGCCACCCGGGGGGGCCGGAAGAGACCCAGTACTTC. The variable domain in full, completed from reference TRBV7-8 and TRBJ2-5, reads GAGVSQSPRYKVAKRGQDVALRCDPISGHVSLFWYQQALGQGPEFLTYFQNEAQLDKSGLPSDRFFAERPEGSVSTLKIQRTQQEDSAVYLCASSHPGGPEETQYFGPGTRLLVL.